These 15 T cell receptor beta chains were all obtained from the same sample, sequenced in a study of CD8 T cells in Susac syndrome. Random hexamers were used to reverse transcribe roughly 0.45 to 1 ug of RNA. Via MiXCR, TCRdb re-called the immunoSEQ multiplex PCR reads, giving one row per CDR3 protein. The data show about 150,000 distinct CDR3 sequences, approximately 96% seen once. Material: CD4+ T cells from PBMCs. The origin of the receptors is a human donor with Susac syndrome.

The chain joins TRBV27 to TRBJ2-4; tentatively, D is TRBD2 (6 bases). The CDR3 is 16 amino acids. Germline CDR1 and CDR2: MNHEY and SMNVEV (reference sequence). The germline V and J ends were trimmed by 6 bases and 0 bases, with 15 bases remaining between them. The CDR3 loop is CASSSLAHLAKNIQYF. The CDR3 DNA reads TGTGCCAGCAGCTCTCTAGCGCACCTAGCCAAAAACATTCAGTACTTC.

About this clonotype itself: At one boundary the junction diverges from the germline segment, which might be a read error. This rearrangement joins TRBV7-7 to TRBJ2-5, with unresolved D. The CDR3 consists of 13 residues. Per germline, CDR1 SSHAT and CDR2 FNYEAQ (reference sequence). The CDR3 DNA sequence: TGTGCTAGCAGCTTTGGCAGTAGTGAGACCCAGTACTTC. Its translation is CASSFGSSETQYF.

Here the CDR3 reads CSASIGLGSHEQFF. CDR3 nucleotides: TGCAGTGCTAGTATTGGACTAGGGAGTCATGAGCAGTTCTTC. J is TRBJ2-1 and V is TRBV20-1, with 7 positions matching TRBD2. CDR1 and CDR2 from the germline V gene are DFQATT and SNEGSKA (reference sequence). After removal of 3 bases from V and 8 bases from J, the junction contained 10 bases not matched to a gene. CDR3 length equals 14 residues.

The V gene is TRBV7-2, the J gene TRBJ2-5, with D unclear. Germline CDR1 and CDR2: SGHTA and FQGNSA. There are 13 residues in the CDR3. V was trimmed by 5 bases and J by 1 base, leaving 8 bases between them. The DNA for the CDR3 is TGTGCCAGCAGCCGAAGCAGCCAAGAGACCCAGTACTTC. It codes for CASSRSSQETQYF. Based on the CDR3 plus reference TRBV7-2 and TRBJ2-5, the full variable domain is GAGVSQSPSNKVTEKGKDVELRCDPISGHTALYWYRQSLGQGLEFLIYFQGNSAPDKSGLPSDRFSAERTGGSVSTLTIQRTQQEDSAVYLCASSRSSQETQYFGPGTRLLVL.

The chain is built from TRBV18 and TRBJ2-7, with 9 positions matching TRBD1. The germline V gene encodes CDR1 KGHSH and CDR2 LQKENI. Trimming at V came to 4 bases and at J to 4 bases, leaving 8 bases not matched to a gene. This CDR3 is 15 amino acids long. The CDR3 DNA follows: TGTGCCAGCTCACAATGGACAGGGGATTGGTACGAGCAGTACTTC. It translates to CASSQWTGDWYEQYF. The full variable domain, completed using reference TRBV18 and TRBJ2-7, is NAGVMQNPRHLVRRRGQEARLRCSPMKGHSHVYWYRQLPEEGLKFMVYLQKENIIDESGMPKERFSAEFPKEGPSILRIQQVVRGDSAAYFCASSQWTGDWYEQYFGPGTRLTVT.

This chain joins TRBV2 and TRBJ2-3, with 8 bases identical to TRBD2. The J segment lost 6 bases and the V segment lost 3 bases, leaving 5 bases of the junction unmatched. This CDR3 spans 14 amino acids. CDR1 and CDR2 (germline): SNHLY, FYNNEI. CDR3 in amino acids: CASSEERGRDTQYF. The CDR3 DNA follows: TGTGCCAGCAGTGAGGAGCGGGGGCGGGATACGCAGTATTTT.

V usage is TRBV7-8 and J usage is TRBJ2-7; D is unresolved. The CDR3 extends over 14 amino acids. Trimming pared 0 bases from V and 2 bases from J, leaving 8 bases between. Germline CDR1 reads SGHVS; CDR2 reads FQNEAQ. The DNA for the CDR3 is TGTGCCAGCAGCTTAGCGCTTACCACCTACGAGCAGTACTTC. As protein: CASSLALTTYEQYF.

In its sample, this clonotype was seen once. This sequence joins TRBV7-9 and TRBJ2-3; 9 nucleotides line up with TRBD2. Losses at the gene ends were 5 bases for V and 3 bases for J; bases not matched to a gene: 6. The length of the CDR3 is 15 residues. Per the germline V gene, CDR1 is SEHNR and CDR2 is FQNEAQ (reference sequence). The CDR3 DNA sequence: TGTGCCAGCAGCCGTAGCGGGGGATGGACAGATACGCAGTATTTT. Protein: CASSRSGGWTDTQYF.

The chain uses TRBV20-1 and TRBJ1-5; D is possibly TRBD1 (5 bases). The germline CDR1 and CDR2 sequences are DFQATT and SNEGSKA (reference sequence). This CDR3 region has 14 residues. V lost 0 bases and J 3 bases, leaving 9 bases between the germline ends. The CDR3 DNA follows: TGCAGTGCTAGAGATACACAGGCCAATCAGCCCCAGCATTTT. Protein product: CSARDTQANQPQHF.

This chain uses TRBV20-1 with TRBJ2-1; tentatively, D is TRBD2 (5 bases). The V end lost 5 bases, the J end lost 0 bases, and 17 bases lay between the germline ends. This CDR3 is 16 amino acids long. Germline CDR1 DFQATT, CDR2 SNEGSKA (reference sequence). DNA for the CDR3: TGCAGTGCTCCTCGAGGTAGCGTAAGCTCCTACAATGAGCAGTTCTTC. It codes for CSAPRGSVSSYNEQFF.

A single count supports this clonotype. This chain connects TRBV5-6 to TRBJ2-2, with 7 positions matching TRBD1. Looked up from germline, CDR1 is SGHDT and CDR2 is YYEEEE. The trim removed 3 bases at V and 4 bases at J, leaving 6 bases unmatched. CDR3 size: 15 residues. The CDR3 nucleotides read TGTGCCAGCAGCTGGGGACAGACTCTCACCGGGGAGCTGTTTTTT. Translating it yields CASSWGQTLTGELFF. The whole variable domain, remainder taken from reference TRBV5-6 and TRBJ2-2, is DAGVTQSPTHLIKTRGQQVTLRCSPKSGHDTVSWYQQALGQGPQFIFQYYEEEERQRGNFPDRFSGHQFPNYSSELNVNALLLGDSALYLCASSWGQTLTGELFFGEGSRLTVL.

The gene calls are TRBV20-1 and TRBJ2-3, with D unclear. The CDR3 covers 13 residues. CDR1 is DFQATT, CDR2 SNEGSKA, per germline (reference sequence). Trimming cost V 6 bases and J 4 bases, with 14 bases left between them. CDR3: CSATLGIADTQYF. The CDR3, as DNA: TGCAGTGCCACACTTGGAATAGCAGATACGCAGTATTTT.

This clonotype was observed once. This rearrangement joins TRBV7-9 to TRBJ2-4; tentatively, D is TRBD1 (6 bases). Per the germline V gene, CDR1 is SEHNR and CDR2 is FQNEAQ (reference sequence). Trimming removed 5 bases at V and 0 bases at J, with 14 bases between. The CDR3 is made up of 16 amino acids. Here the CDR3 reads CASSPGQTRAKNIQYF. CDR3 coding DNA: TGTGCCAGCAGCCCCGGACAGACTCGAGCCAAAAACATTCAGTACTTC.

CDR3 bases: TGCAGTGCTCCTCTACAGAGCGGGATACCCAATGAGCAGTTCTTC. This sequence encodes CSAPLQSGIPNEQFF. The V call is TRBV20-1, the J call TRBJ2-1; 7 bases map to TRBD2. J was trimmed by 6 bases and V by 5 bases; bases with no gene match: 13. Germline CDR1 DFQATT, CDR2 SNEGSKA (reference sequence). The CDR3 totals 15 residues.

This chain connects TRBV7-2 to TRBJ2-7, with a weak D call TRBD1 (5 bases). The CDR3 is made up of 15 amino acids. The germline gives CDR1 SGHTA, CDR2 FQGNSA. The V gene lost 1 base and the J gene lost 2 bases, with 12 bases spanning the gap. The CDR3: CASSLGQGSAYEQYF. In nucleotides, the CDR3 is TGTGCCAGCAGCTTAGGCCAGGGAAGCGCCTACGAGCAGTACTTC. The full variable domain, rest sourced from reference TRBV7-2 and TRBJ2-7, is GAGVSQSPSNKVTEKGKDVELRCDPISGHTALYWYRQSLGQGLEFLIYFQGNSAPDKSGLPSDRFSAERTGGSVSTLTIQRTQQEDSAVYLCASSLGQGSAYEQYFGPGTRLTVT.